The clone carrying this T cell receptor beta chain was counted a single time. The sample is drawn from a study of cytomegalovirus exposure and HLA in healthy donors. As for the study in general: Falling in the Caucasian-associated ancestry cluster were less than 85% of under 500 genotyped donors.

Trimming at V came to 7 bases and at J to 0 bases, leaving 5 bases not matched to a gene. The CDR3 covers 15 residues. Germline V lookup: CDR1 MDHEN, CDR2 SYDVKM. In the PCR, 60 Vbeta and 13 Jbeta primers were used. The method was immunoSEQ multiplex PCR; TCRdb's version includes in-frame clones alone and lacks a portion of them. The table has fewer than 300,000 clones, 70% to 90% seen once. The chain couples TRBV28 to TRBJ2-7; 11 positions match TRBD2. Sequences were obtained from PBMCs. The source of this sequence is a man aged 35 to 55 in good health and CMV-seropositive. The CDR3 region is CASTLAGGASYEQYF. The CDR3 region has the DNA TGTGCCAGCACCCTAGCGGGAGGAGCCTCCTACGAGCAGTACTTC.